The rows below give T cell receptor beta chains drawn from one sample of a study of T cell repertoires in cytomegalovirus infection. No antigen is known for these receptors. TCRdb reprocessed the reads with MiXCR, giving one entry per CDR3 protein. The repertoire has about 37,000 distinct CDR3 sequences, 40% to 65% of them found once; the top ten carry about 93%. Sequences were derived from CD8+ T cells from cultured PBMCs, sampled from culture after CMV antigen stimulation. These TCRs come from a human donor in good health (CMV status not recorded). Some clones in this sample may be carry-over from other donors' samples. CDR3s include the opening cysteine and the closing phenylalanine or tryptophan. Fields, in order: clone size, J gene, V gene, D gene, CDR3 protein, CDR3 DNA. The D gene is left open where the match is weak. Clone size is not always given. Where it is, it says once, few, many or a class for expanded clones.

abundance: NA
j_gene: TRBJ2-3
v_gene: TRBV7-6
d_gene: NA
CDR3aa: CASSPTKLGTQYF
CDR3nt: TGTGCCAGCAGCCCCACGAAATTAGGGACGCAGTATTTT

abundance: NA
j_gene: TRBJ2-7
v_gene: TRBV27
d_gene: NA
CDR3aa: CASSFLFEAGYEQYF
CDR3nt: TGTGCCAGCAGTTTTCTCTTTGAGGCAGGCTACGAGCAGTACTTC

abundance: NA
j_gene: TRBJ2-3
v_gene: TRBV28
d_gene: TRBD1
CDR3aa: CASISRDRGPLAGDTQYF
CDR3nt: TGTGCCAGCATCTCCCGGGACAGGGGGCCCCTAGCTGGAGATACGCAGTATTTT

abundance: NA
j_gene: TRBJ2-1
v_gene: TRBV6-6
d_gene: NA
CDR3aa: CASSRSHYNEQFF
CDR3nt: TGTGCCAGCAGTAGGTCCCATTACAATGAGCAGTTCTTC

abundance: NA
j_gene: TRBJ2-3
v_gene: TRBV7-6
d_gene: NA
CDR3aa: CASSPRRNSRDTQYF
CDR3nt: TGTGCCAGCAGCCCGCGTCGGAACTCCAGGGATACGCAGTATTTT

abundance: NA
j_gene: TRBJ2-2
v_gene: TRBV7-6
d_gene: TRBD2
CDR3aa: CASSMTSGSNTGELFF
CDR3nt: TGTGCCAGCAGCATGACTAGCGGGTCGAACACCGGGGAGCTGTTTTTT

abundance: many
j_gene: TRBJ2-7
v_gene: TRBV11-2
d_gene: NA
CDR3aa: CASGPGSSYEQYF
CDR3nt: TGTGCCAGCGGCCCCGGTAGCTCCTACGAGCAGTACTTC

abundance: few
j_gene: TRBJ2-1
v_gene: TRBV7-9
d_gene: NA
CDR3aa: CASSSRTVSSYNEQFF
CDR3nt: TGTGCCAGCAGCTCTCGGACGGTGAGCTCCTACAATGAGCAGTTCTTC

abundance: NA
j_gene: TRBJ1-2
v_gene: TRBV27
d_gene: TRBD1
CDR3aa: CASSFAGTGGYGYTF
CDR3nt: TGTGCCAGCAGTTTTGCCGGGACAGGTGGCTATGGCTACACCTTC

abundance: many
j_gene: TRBJ2-1
v_gene: TRBV2
d_gene: NA
CDR3aa: CASGTDRLGDNEQFF
CDR3nt: TGTGCCAGCGGGACCGATCGCCTAGGGGACAATGAGCAGTTCTTC

abundance: many
j_gene: TRBJ2-1
v_gene: TRBV6-6
d_gene: TRBD2
CDR3aa: CASSYSASGGYYNEQFF
CDR3nt: TGTGCCAGCAGTTACTCGGCTAGCGGGGGGTACTACAATGAGCAGTTCTTC